The rows below give T cell receptor beta chains drawn from one sample of a study of CD8 T cells in ankylosing spondylitis. TCRdb fed the 5' RACE reads into MiXCR, producing one record per CDR3 protein. The repertoire holds some 140,000 distinct CDR3 sequences, with roughly 8.4% as singletons. The sequencing input was synovial fluid, either unsorted or a sorted T cell fraction (not recorded which). The receptors stem from a male donor with ankylosing spondylitis. Each CDR3 is given with its conserved first and last residue. The D gene is left open where the match is weak. Some rows mark clone size as missing; the rest say once, few, many or name a class of expanded clone.

j_gene,d_gene,abundance,v_gene,CDR3aa,CDR3nt
TRBJ1-6,NA,many,TRBV6-5,CASSYWALSYNSPLHF,TGTGCCAGCAGTTACTGGGCTCTGTCCTATAATTCACCCCTCCACTTT
TRBJ1-5,TRBD1,NA,TRBV5-1,CASRDRPNQPQHF,TGCGCCAGCCGGGACAGACCGAATCAGCCCCAGCATTTT
TRBJ2-7,NA,few,TRBV20-1,CSVPPAGAPYEQYF,TGCAGTGTTCCCCCGGCAGGGGCCCCCTACGAGCAGTACTTC
TRBJ2-2,NA,many,TRBV15,CATSRDKSGELFF,TGTGCCACCAGCAGAGATAAGTCCGGGGAGCTGTTTTTT
TRBJ2-6,TRBD2,many,TRBV4-2,CASSLSGLAGANVLTF,TGTGCCAGCAGCCTTTCTGGACTAGCTGGGGCCAACGTCCTGACTTTC
TRBJ2-1,NA,many,TRBV29-1,CSVGMAGNEQFF,TGCAGCGTGGGAATGGCGGGCAATGAGCAGTTCTTC
TRBJ2-7,NA,many,TRBV10-1,CASSETGLTGEQYF,TGCGCCAGCAGTGAAACAGGGCTGACGGGGGAGCAGTACTTC
TRBJ2-1,TRBD2,NA,TRBV24-1,CATSQPGGNEQFF,TGTGCCACCAGTCAACCGGGGGGCAATGAGCAGTTCTTC
TRBJ1-5,NA,many,TRBV20-1,CSARKGHSDQPQHF,TGCAGTGCTAGAAAGGGGCATTCGGATCAGCCCCAGCATTTT
TRBJ1-6,NA,many,TRBV6-6,CASSYKGGESPLHF,TGTGCCAGCAGTTACAAGGGCGGGGAGTCACCCCTCCACTTT
TRBJ1-2,NA,NA,TRBV12-3/TRBV12-4,CASSPFGGDGYTF,TGTGCCAGCAGTCCCTTCGGGGGGGATGGCTACACCTTC
TRBJ2-1,TRBD2,NA,TRBV20-1,CSASRGDLAYNEQFF,TGCAGTGCTAGTCGGGGGGATTTGGCCTACAATGAGCAGTTCTTC
TRBJ2-7,NA,many,TRBV7-2,CASSYTGTHSYEQYF,TGTGCCAGCAGCTACACCGGGACTCACTCCTACGAGCAGTACTTC
TRBJ2-3,NA,few,TRBV20-1,CSARERGHTDTQYF,TGCAGTGCTAGAGAGCGGGGTCACACAGATACGCAGTATTTT
TRBJ1-1,TRBD1,few,TRBV28,CASSTRTGRTEAFF,TGTGCCAGCAGTACGAGGACAGGGCGTACTGAAGCTTTCTTT
TRBJ1-5,NA,few,TRBV30,CAWSGGRHQPQHF,TGTGCCTGGAGTGGGGGGCGGCATCAGCCCCAGCATTTT
TRBJ2-3,NA,many,TRBV18,CASSPLALLTDTQYF,TGTGCCAGCTCACCATTGGCCCTTCTCACAGATACGCAGTATTTT
TRBJ2-1,TRBD2,many,TRBV4-2,CASSQRGETYNEQFF,TGTGCCAGCAGCCAACGGGGGGAGACCTACAATGAGCAGTTCTTC
TRBJ2-2,NA,many,TRBV15,CATSADYFGELFF,TGTGCCACCAGCGCTGACTACTTCGGGGAGCTGTTTTTT
TRBJ2-2,NA,NA,TRBV6-2/TRBV6-3,CASSYTAGELFF,TGTGCCAGCAGTTACACGGCCGGGGAGCTGTTTTTT
TRBJ2-1,TRBD2,NA,TRBV12-3/TRBV12-4,CAFSSRGLYGRAGDEQFF,TGTGCCTTCAGTTCCCGGGGGCTATACGGGAGGGCGGGCGATGAGCAGTTCTTC
TRBJ2-4,NA,many,TRBV20-1,CSARSESDRRYF,TGCAGTGCTAGAAGTGAGTCCGATCGTAGGTACTTC
TRBJ2-1,TRBD2,many,TRBV18,CASSPPSTSGRGHNEQFF,TGTGCCAGCTCACCACCGTCAACTAGCGGGAGAGGGCACAATGAGCAGTTCTTC
TRBJ2-7,TRBD2,NA,TRBV20-1,CSAQGPGGEQYF,TGCAGTGCTCAGGGGCCGGGAGGGGAGCAGTACTTC
TRBJ2-1,TRBD2,few,TRBV2,CASSRGGVDEQFF,TGTGCCAGCAGCCGTGGGGGGGTCGATGAGCAGTTCTTC
TRBJ1-5,TRBD1,few,TRBV19,CASQTGGKFQPQHF,TGTGCCAGTCAAACAGGGGGCAAATTTCAGCCCCAGCATTTT
TRBJ2-3,NA,many,TRBV5-1,CASRGGRPSTDTQYF,TGCGCCAGCAGAGGTGGACGCCCAAGCACAGATACGCAGTATTTT
TRBJ2-2,NA,many,TRBV28,CASSLRNTGELFF,TGTGCCAGCAGTTTAAGAAACACCGGGGAGCTGTTTTTT